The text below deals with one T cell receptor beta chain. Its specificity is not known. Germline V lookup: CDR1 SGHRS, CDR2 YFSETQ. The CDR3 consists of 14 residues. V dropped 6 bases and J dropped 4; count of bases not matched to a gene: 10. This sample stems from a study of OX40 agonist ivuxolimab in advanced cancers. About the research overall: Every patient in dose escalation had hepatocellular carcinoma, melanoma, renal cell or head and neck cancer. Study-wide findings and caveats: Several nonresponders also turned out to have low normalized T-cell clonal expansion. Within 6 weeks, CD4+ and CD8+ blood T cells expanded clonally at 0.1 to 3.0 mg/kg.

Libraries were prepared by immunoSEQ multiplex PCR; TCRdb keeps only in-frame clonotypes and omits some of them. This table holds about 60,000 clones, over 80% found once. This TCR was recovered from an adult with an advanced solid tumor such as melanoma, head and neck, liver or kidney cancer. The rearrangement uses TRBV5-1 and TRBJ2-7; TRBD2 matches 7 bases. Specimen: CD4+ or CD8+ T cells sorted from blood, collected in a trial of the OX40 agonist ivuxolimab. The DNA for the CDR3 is TGCGCCAGCACCCCTGGGGGAGGGAAATACGAGCAGTACTTC. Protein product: CASTPGGGKYEQYF.